This T cell receptor (beta chain) was obtained from a study of cytomegalovirus exposure and HLA in healthy donors. V lost 2 bases to trimming and J lost 8 bases, with 18 bases between them. The CDR3 has 15 amino acids. Germline loops: CDR1 KGHSH, CDR2 LQKENI. TCRdb's table, derived via immunoSEQ multiplex PCR, lists solely in-frame clones and lacks some. This sample carries around 200,000 clones, roughly 80% of them seen once, and the ten largest clones take 2.5% to 3%. The specimen was PBMCs. The source of this sequence is a young woman in good health and CMV-seropositive. The chain carries TRBV18 and TRBJ1-2, with a weak D call TRBD1 (6 bases). CDR3 sequence reads: CASSPTVQGDRGYTF. For the CDR3, the DNA is TGTGCCAGCTCACCAACGGTACAGGGTGATAGGGGCTACACCTTC.